This T cell receptor (beta chain) was documented in a study of CD8 T cells in ankylosing spondylitis. This CDR3 has 10 residues. CDR1 is MDHEN, CDR2 SYDVKM, per germline. V shed 10 bases and J shed 9 bases, with 10 bases lying between them. Points from the study as a whole: From matched ankylosing spondylitis synovial fluid, disease-linked clones were reportedly recovered at significantly enriched levels. Earlier authors reported some of these motif variants in reactive arthritis synovial fluid and blood. Clones linked to the disease showed a CD8+ phenotype. They occurred at relatively low frequencies in peripheral blood.

Notes on this clonotype: The antigen is unknown.

Quantitative 5'-RACE with molecular barcodes generated TCR beta libraries. MiXCR, applied by TCRdb to the 5' RACE reads, yields one record per CDR3 protein. The sample carries 300,000 to 350,000 distinct CDR3 sequences, 11% recorded once. This TCR derives from a female donor with ankylosing spondylitis or in good health (not recorded which). The sequencing input was blood, either unsorted or a sorted T cell fraction (not recorded which). V is TRBV28 and J is TRBJ2-1, with D maybe TRBD2 (5 bases). CDR3 residues: CATRRGEQFF. The CDR3 coding sequence is TGTGCCACCCGCCGGGGTGAGCAGTTCTTC.